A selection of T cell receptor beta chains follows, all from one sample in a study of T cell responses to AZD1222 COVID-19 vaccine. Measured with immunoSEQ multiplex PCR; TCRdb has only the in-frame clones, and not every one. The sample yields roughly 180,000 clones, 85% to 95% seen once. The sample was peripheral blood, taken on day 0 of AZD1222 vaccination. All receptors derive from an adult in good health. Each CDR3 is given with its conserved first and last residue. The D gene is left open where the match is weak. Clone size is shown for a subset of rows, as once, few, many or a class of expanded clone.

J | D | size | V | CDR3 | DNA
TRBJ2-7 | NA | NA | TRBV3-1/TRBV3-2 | CASSQRRGREGGYEQYF | TGTGCCAGCAGCCAGAGAAGGGGTCGGGAAGGTGGCTACGAGCAGTACTTC
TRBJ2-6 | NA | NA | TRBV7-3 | CASSRDGLGANVLTF | TGTGCCAGCAGCCGGGACGGCCTAGGGGCCAACGTCCTGACTTTC
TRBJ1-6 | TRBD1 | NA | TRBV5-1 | CASSSTGGDSPLHF | TGCGCCAGCAGCTCGACAGGGGGTGATTCACCCCTCCACTTT
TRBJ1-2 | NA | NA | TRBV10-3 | CAISDELGGEGYGYTF | TGTGCCATCAGTGACGAGTTAGGGGGAGAAGGCTATGGCTACACCTTC
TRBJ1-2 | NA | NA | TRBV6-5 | CASSQRGGGYTF | TGTGCCAGCAGCCAACGGGGGGGCGGCTACACCTTC
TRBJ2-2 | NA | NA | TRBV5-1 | CASGSSWYGGELFF | TGCGCCAGCGGTTCTAGTTGGTATGGCGGGGAGCTGTTTTTT
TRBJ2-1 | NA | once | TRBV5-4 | CASSLAPNHNEQFF | TGTGCCAGCAGCTTGGCCCCCAACCACAATGAGCAGTTCTTC
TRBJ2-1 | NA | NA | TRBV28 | CASSRGLNEQFF | TGTGCCAGCAGCAGGGGCCTCAATGAGCAGTTCTTC
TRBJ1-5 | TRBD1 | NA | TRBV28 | CATSTAQGEQPQHF | TGTGCCACCTCGACCGCACAGGGGGAGCAGCCCCAGCATTTT
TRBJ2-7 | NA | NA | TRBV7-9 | CASSYGTVSYEQYF | TGTGCCAGCAGCTACGGGACTGTCAGCTACGAGCAGTACTTC
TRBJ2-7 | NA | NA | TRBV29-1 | CSVVTIYEQYF | TGCAGCGTGGTGACAATCTACGAGCAGTACTTC
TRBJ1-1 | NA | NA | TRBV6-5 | CASSSNSDRGTEAFF | TGTGCCAGCAGTTCCAACAGCGATAGGGGCACTGAAGCTTTCTTT
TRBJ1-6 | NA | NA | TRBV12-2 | CASRLADGGCSPLHF | TGTGCAAGTCGCTTAGCGGACGGTGGATGTTCACCCCTCCACTTT
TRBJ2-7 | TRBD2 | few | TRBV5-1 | CASSLTAGGLSEQYF | TGCGCCAGCAGCTTGACGGCGGGAGGGCTTAGCGAGCAGTACTTC
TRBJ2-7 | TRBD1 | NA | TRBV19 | CASSQGAGIEQYF | TGTGCCAGTAGTCAGGGGGCTGGAATCGAGCAGTACTTC
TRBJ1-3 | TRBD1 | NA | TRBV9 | CASSPGTGRNTIYF | TGTGCCAGCAGCCCGGGGACAGGAAGAAACACCATATATTTT
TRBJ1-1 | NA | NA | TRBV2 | CAIRQLNTEAFF | TGTGCCATCAGGCAGTTGAACACTGAAGCTTTCTTT
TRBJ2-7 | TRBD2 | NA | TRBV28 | CASNSPVLAGMYEQYF | TGTGCCAGCAACTCCCCCGTACTAGCGGGAATGTACGAGCAGTACTTC
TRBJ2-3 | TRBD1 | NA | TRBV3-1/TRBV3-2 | CASSRQDRSTDTQYF | TGTGCCAGCAGCCGCCAGGACAGGAGCACAGATACGCAGTATTTT